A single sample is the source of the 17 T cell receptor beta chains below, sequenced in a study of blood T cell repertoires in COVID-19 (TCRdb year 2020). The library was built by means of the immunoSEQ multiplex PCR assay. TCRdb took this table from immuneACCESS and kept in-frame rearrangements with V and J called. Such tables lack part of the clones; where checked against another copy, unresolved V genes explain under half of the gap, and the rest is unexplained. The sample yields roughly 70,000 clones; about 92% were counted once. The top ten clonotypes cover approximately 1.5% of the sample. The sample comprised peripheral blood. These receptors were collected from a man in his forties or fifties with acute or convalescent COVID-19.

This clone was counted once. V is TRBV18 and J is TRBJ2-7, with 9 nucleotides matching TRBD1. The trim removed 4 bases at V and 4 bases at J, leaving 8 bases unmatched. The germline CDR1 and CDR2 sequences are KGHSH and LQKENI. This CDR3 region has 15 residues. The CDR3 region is CASSQPGQGKYEQYV. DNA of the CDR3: TGTGCCAGCTCACAACCGGGACAGGGTAAGTACGAGCAGTACGTC.

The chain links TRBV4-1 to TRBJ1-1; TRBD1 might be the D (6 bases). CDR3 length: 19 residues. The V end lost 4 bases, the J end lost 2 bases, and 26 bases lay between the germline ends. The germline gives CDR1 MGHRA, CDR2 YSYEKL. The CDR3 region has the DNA TGCGCCAGCAGCCCATATTCCGGGACACGAATCCGGGCAAACACTGAAGCTTTCTTT. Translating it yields CASSPYSGTRIRANTEAFF.

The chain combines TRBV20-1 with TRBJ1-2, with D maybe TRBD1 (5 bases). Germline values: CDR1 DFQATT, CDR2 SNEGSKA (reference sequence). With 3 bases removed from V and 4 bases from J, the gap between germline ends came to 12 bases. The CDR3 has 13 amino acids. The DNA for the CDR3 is TGCAGTGCTAGTGTCGGGGGGAGCTATGGCTACACCTTC. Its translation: CSASVGGSYGYTF.

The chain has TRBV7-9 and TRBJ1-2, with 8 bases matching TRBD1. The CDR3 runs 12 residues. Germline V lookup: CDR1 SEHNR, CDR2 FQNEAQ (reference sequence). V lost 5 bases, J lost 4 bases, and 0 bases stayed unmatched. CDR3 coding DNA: TGTGCCAGCAGCGGACAGGGCTATGGCTACACCTTC. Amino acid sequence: CASSGQGYGYTF.

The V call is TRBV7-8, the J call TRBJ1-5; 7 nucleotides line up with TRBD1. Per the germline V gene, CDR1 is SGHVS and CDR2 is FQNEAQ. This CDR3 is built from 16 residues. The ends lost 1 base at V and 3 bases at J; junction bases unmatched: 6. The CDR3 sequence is CASSLGNRGFNQPQHF. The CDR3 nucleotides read TGTGCCAGCAGCTTAGGCAACAGGGGCTTCAATCAGCCCCAGCATTTT.

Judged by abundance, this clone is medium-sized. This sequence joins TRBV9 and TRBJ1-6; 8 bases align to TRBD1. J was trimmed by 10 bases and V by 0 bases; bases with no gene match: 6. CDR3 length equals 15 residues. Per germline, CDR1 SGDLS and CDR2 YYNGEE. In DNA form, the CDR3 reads TGTGCCAGCAGCGTAGGCCCGACAGGGGAATCACCCCTCCACTTT. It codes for CASSVGPTGESPLHF.

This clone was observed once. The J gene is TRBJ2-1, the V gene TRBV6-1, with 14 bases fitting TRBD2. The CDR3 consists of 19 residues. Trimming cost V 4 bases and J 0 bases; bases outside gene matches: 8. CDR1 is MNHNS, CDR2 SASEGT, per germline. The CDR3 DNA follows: TGTGCCAGCAGTGTGACTAGCGGGGGGGCCCTGGGCTCCTACAATGAGCAGTTCTTC. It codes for CASSVTSGGALGSYNEQFF.

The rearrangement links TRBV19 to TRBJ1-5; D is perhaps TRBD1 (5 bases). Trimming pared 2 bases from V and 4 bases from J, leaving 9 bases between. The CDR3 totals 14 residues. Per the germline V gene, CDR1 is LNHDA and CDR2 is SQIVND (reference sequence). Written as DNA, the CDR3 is TGTGCCAGTAGTATATGGCAGGGAAATCAGCCCCAGCATTTT. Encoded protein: CASSIWQGNQPQHF.

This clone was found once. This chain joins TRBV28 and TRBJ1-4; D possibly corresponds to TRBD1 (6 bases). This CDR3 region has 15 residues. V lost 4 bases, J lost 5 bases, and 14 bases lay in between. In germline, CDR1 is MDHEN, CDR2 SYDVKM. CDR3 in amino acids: CASSWSFQGNEKLFF. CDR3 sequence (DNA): TGTGCCAGCAGTTGGTCTTTCCAGGGGAATGAAAAACTGTTTTTT.

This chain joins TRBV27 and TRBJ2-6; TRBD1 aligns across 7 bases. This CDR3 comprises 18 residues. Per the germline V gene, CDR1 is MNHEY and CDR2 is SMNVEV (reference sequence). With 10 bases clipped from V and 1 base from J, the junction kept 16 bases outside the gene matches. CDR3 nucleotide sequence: TGTGCCACCACTCTACAGGGGCTCCTTTCTTCTGGGGCCAACGTCCTGACTTTC. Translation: CATTLQGLLSSGANVLTF.

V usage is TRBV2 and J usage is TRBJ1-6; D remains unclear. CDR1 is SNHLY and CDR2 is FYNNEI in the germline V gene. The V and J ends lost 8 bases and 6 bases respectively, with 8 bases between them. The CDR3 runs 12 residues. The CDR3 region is CASRLPNSPLHF. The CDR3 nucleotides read TGTGCCAGCCGACTTCCTAATTCACCCCTCCACTTT.

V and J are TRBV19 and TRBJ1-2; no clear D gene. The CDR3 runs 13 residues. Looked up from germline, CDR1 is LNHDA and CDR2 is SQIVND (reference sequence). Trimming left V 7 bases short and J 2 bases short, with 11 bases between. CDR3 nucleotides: TGTGCCAGTATGGGCTGGGAGAACTATGGCTACACCTTC. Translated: CASMGWENYGYTF. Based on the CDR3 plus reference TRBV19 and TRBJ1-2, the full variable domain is DGGITQSPKYLFRKEGQNVTLSCEQNLNHDAMYWYRQDPGQGLRLIYYSQIVNDFQKGDIAEGYSVSREKKESFPLTVTSAQKNPTAFYLCASMGWENYGYTFGSGTRLTVV.

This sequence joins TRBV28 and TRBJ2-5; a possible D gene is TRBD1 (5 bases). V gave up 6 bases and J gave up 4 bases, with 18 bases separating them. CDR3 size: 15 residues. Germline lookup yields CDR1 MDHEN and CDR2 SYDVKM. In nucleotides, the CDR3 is TGTGCCAGCAGAACACAGGTTTTTGGGGCAGAGACCCAGTACTTC. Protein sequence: CASRTQVFGAETQYF. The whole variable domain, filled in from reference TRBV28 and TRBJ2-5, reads DVKVTQSSRYLVKRTGEKVFLECVQDMDHENMFWYRQDPGLGLRLIYFSYDVKMKEKGDIPEGYSVSREKKERFSLILESASTNQTSMYLCASRTQVFGAETQYFGPGTRLLVL.

The CDR3 DNA reads TGCGCCAGCAGCTTGCGAGTAACGGGAGTGGGTGAGCAGTTCTTC. It translates to CASSLRVTGVGEQFF. The rearrangement links TRBV5-1 to TRBJ2-1; D possibly corresponds to TRBD2 (6 bases). CDR3 length: 15 amino acids. V was shortened by 1 base and J by 9 bases, with 17 bases between the two germline ends. CDR1 and CDR2 from the germline V gene are SGHRS and YFSETQ.

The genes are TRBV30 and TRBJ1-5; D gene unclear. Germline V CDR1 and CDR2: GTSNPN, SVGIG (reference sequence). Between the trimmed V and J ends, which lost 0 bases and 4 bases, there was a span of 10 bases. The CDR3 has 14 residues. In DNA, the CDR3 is TGTGCCTGGAGTGTATTGGCAGTTAATCAGCCCCAGCATTTT. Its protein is CAWSVLAVNQPQHF.

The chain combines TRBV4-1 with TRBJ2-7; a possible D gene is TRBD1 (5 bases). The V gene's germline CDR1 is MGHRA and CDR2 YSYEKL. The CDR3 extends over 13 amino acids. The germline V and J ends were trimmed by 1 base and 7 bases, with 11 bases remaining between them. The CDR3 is CASSQVQGGEQYV. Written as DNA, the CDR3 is TGCGCCAGCAGCCAAGTGCAGGGCGGAGAGCAGTACGTC.

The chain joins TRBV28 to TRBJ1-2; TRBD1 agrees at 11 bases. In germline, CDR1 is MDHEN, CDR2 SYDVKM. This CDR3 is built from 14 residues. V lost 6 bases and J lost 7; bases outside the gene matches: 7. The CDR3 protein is CASRGTGTGGGYTF. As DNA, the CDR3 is TGTGCCAGCAGAGGAACCGGGACAGGGGGTGGCTACACCTTC.